This is a list of T cell receptor beta chains from one sample in a study of shared clonotypes between healthy human individuals. Sequenced by immunoSEQ multiplex PCR; TCRdb stores in-frame clones only, minus some. The data hold approximately 330,000 clones, with less than 75% observed a single time. Sequenced material: memory CD4+ T cells sorted from blood. The receptors derive from a man aged 25 to 40 in good health. The CDR3 runs from the conserved cysteine through the conserved F or W. D genes are given only for firm matches. Clone size, where shown, is once, few, many, or a class for clones that have expanded.

>-|TRBD1|TRBV11-2|TRBJ2-1
TGTGCCAGCTCTGGGACAGGGCTCAATGAGCAGTTCTTC
CASSGTGLNEQFF
>-|TRBD1|TRBV2|TRBJ2-5
TGTGCCAGCAGCGACACGACAGGGGTCACGACCCAGTACTTC
CASSDTTGVTTQYF
>-|-|TRBV5-4|TRBJ2-7
TGTGCCAGCAGCTTTGGGGACTCCTACGAGCAGTACTTC
CASSFGDSYEQYF
>-|TRBD2|TRBV7-9|TRBJ2-2
TGTGCCAGCAGCCGTTCGGGACTAGCGGGAGAGGGCACCGGGGAGCTGTTTTTT
CASSRSGLAGEGTGELFF
>-|-|TRBV5-5|TRBJ2-1
TGTGCCAGCAGCTTGGTGGTGTCGGGTGAGCAGTTCTTC
CASSLVVSGEQFF
>-|TRBD2|TRBV6-1|TRBJ2-2
TGTGCCAGCAGCCCTCTAGCGGGACGGGGCGGGGAGCTGTTTTTT
CASSPLAGRGGELFF
>-|-|TRBV7-2|TRBJ1-5
TGTGCCAGCAGCTCAATGGGGGGAGGGATGGGGCCCCAGCATTTT
CASSSMGGGMGPQHF
>-|TRBD2|TRBV7-9|TRBJ2-3
TGTGCCAGCAGCCACCGCGGGGGGGCTAGCGGGCCATTGGGTACGCAGTATTTT
CASSHRGGASGPLGTQYF
>once|TRBD2|TRBV11-2|TRBJ2-3
TGTGCCAGCACCCTGAGGACTAGCGGGTTCGATACGCAGTATTTT
CASTLRTSGFDTQYF
>many|-|TRBV5-1|TRBJ2-5
TGCGCCAGCAGCTTAGGACAGCAAGGGGCCCAGTACTTC
CASSLGQQGAQYF
>-|-|TRBV19|TRBJ1-3
TGTGCCAGTAGTACAGCTCCCCCCAGCTCTGGAAACACCATATATTTT
CASSTAPPSSGNTIYF
>-|TRBD2|TRBV5-1|TRBJ2-1
TGCGCCAGCAGCCCGTGGGGGACTAGCGGGAGTGGTGAGCAGTTCTTC
CASSPWGTSGSGEQFF
>-|TRBD1|TRBV28|TRBJ1-5
TGTGCCAGCAGTTCCCCCCCACAGGGGTATCAGCCCCAGCATTTT
CASSSPPQGYQPQHF
>-|-|TRBV5-1|TRBJ1-2
TGCGCCAGCAGCTTTGGAGCTAACTATGGCTACACCTTC
CASSFGANYGYTF
>-|-|TRBV4-1|TRBJ1-1
TGCGCCAGCAGCCCCCTCGGCGGCAGGGGTCTGACTGAAGCTTTCTTT
CASSPLGGRGLTEAFF
>-|TRBD1|TRBV28|TRBJ1-3
TGTGCCAGCAGTTCCTCCGCAGGGGGCGGATGGTTTTCTGGAAACACCATATATTTT
CASSSSAGGGWFSGNTIYF
>-|-|TRBV7-9|TRBJ1-3
TGTGCCAGCAGCTTATTGCAGGGTTCTGGAAACACCATATATTTT
CASSLLQGSGNTIYF
>-|TRBD2|TRBV29-1|TRBJ2-7
TGCAGCGTTGGGGGGACTAGCGGTATTTACGAGCAGTACTTC
CSVGGTSGIYEQYF
>-|-|TRBV19|TRBJ2-2
TGTGCCAGTCTGGGGAGTACGAACACCGGGGAGCTGTTTTTT
CASLGSTNTGELFF
>-|-|TRBV6-1|TRBJ2-7
TGTGCCAGCAGTGTCCTTCACAAAACCTACGAGCAGTACTTC
CASSVLHKTYEQYF
>-|TRBD1|TRBV19|TRBJ1-2
TGTGCCAGTAGTGGACAGGGCGTCCTATATGGCTACACCTTC
CASSGQGVLYGYTF
>-|-|TRBV20-1|TRBJ2-7
TGCAGTGCGACGAACACCTACGAGCAGTACTTC
CSATNTYEQYF
>-|-|TRBV6-6|TRBJ2-3
TGTGCCAGCAGTTACACCGACAGCACAGATACGCAGTATTTT
CASSYTDSTDTQYF
>-|TRBD1|TRBV5-6|TRBJ2-1
TGTGCCAGCAGCTTTACCCGATCAGGGGGAAATGAGCAGTTCTTC
CASSFTRSGGNEQFF
>-|-|TRBV5-1|TRBJ2-7
TGCGCCAGCAGCTTCCGTCCAAGAACGTACGAGCAGTACTTC
CASSFRPRTYEQYF
>-|-|TRBV10-1|TRBJ1-1
TGCGCCAGCAAGGGACAACCGAACACTGAAGCTTTCTTT
CASKGQPNTEAFF
>-|-|TRBV10-3|TRBJ1-3
TGTGCCATCAGTAACCCGGTGGGCTCTGGAAACACCATATATTTT
CAISNPVGSGNTIYF
>-|-|TRBV28|TRBJ2-7
TGTGCCAGCAGTTTAACAAGTGGGGGCAACTCCTACGAGCAGTACTTC
CASSLTSGGNSYEQYF
>-|-|TRBV5-1|TRBJ1-5
TGCGCCAGCAGCTTAGGGGACGGCAATCAGCCCCAGCATTTT
CASSLGDGNQPQHF
>-|-|TRBV12-5|TRBJ1-2
TGTGCTAGTGGTGACCACAGGGCCTTCGGAGAATTCTATGGCTACACCTTC
CASGDHRAFGEFYGYTF
>many|TRBD2|TRBV9|TRBJ2-7
TGTGCCAGCAGCGAAAGCGGGAGAGAGTACGAGCAGTACTTC
CASSESGREYEQYF
>-|-|TRBV19|TRBJ1-2
TGTGCCAGTCGGGGTCAGGACTTTAACTATGGCTACACCTTC
CASRGQDFNYGYTF
>-|-|TRBV28|TRBJ2-7
TGTGCCAGCAGTGTTCCCGGGACCACCTACGAGCAGTACTTC
CASSVPGTTYEQYF
>-|-|TRBV6-6|TRBJ2-1
TGTGCTACAAGGGCCGACAGCTCCTACAATGAGCAGTTCTTC
CATRADSSYNEQFF
>-|-|TRBV7-6|TRBJ2-1
TGTGCCAGCAGCTTAGAGGTGGGAGTGGCCTACAATGAGCAGTTCTTC
CASSLEVGVAYNEQFF